This T cell receptor (beta chain) was observed in a study of shared clonotypes between healthy human individuals. At the level of the study: The study used three CD4 naive, three CD4 memory, two CD8 naive and one CD8 memory plate per donor.

Note on this clone: As yet, its antigen is unknown.

Germline values: CDR1 SNHLY, CDR2 FYNNEI. V lost 0 bases and J 3 bases, leaving 12 bases between the germline ends. The CDR3 has 15 residues. Study results and limitations: Non-shared clonotypes had lower generation probabilities than those shared by all four donors.

Donors comprised only Caucasian adults living in Nashville, Tennessee. Naive CD45RA+ and memory CD45RA-negative subsets were split from CD4+ cells. Using immunoSEQ multiplex PCR, the repertoire was profiled, and TCRdb retains in-frame clones only, with some absent. The profile covers more than 1.2 million clones, with just under 99% appearing a single time and over 0.3% taken by the ten largest. The TCR comes from a man under 40 in good health. The sample consisted of naive CD4+ T cells sorted from blood. The subset here: CD45RA+ positively selected. The gene calls are TRBV2 and TRBJ2-7, with a weak D call TRBD2 (6 bases). The CDR3: CASSEAASDYYEQYF. CDR3 DNA: TGTGCCAGCAGTGAAGCAGCTAGCGACTACTACGAGCAGTACTTC.